Listed here are 5 T cell receptor beta chains from one sample, sequenced in a study of cytomegalovirus exposure and HLA in healthy donors. The PCR made use of 60 Vbeta and 13 Jbeta primers. Assay used: immunoSEQ multiplex PCR; TCRdb lists only in-frame clones, some missing. The data hold approximately 150,000 clones, with around 80% observed a single time. The sample taken for sequencing was PBMCs. Receptor source: a male donor in good health and CMV-seronegative.

This clone was recorded a few times. The genes are TRBV13 and TRBJ1-6, with D unresolved. Germline V gene data show CDR1 as PRHDT and CDR2 as FYEKMQ (reference sequence). This CDR3 comprises 13 residues. Trimming left V 8 bases short and J 1 base short, with 6 bases between. The CDR3, as DNA: TGTGCCAGCTCGCAGTCCTATAATTCACCCCTCCACTTT. Residues: CASSQSYNSPLHF.

The CDR3 region is CASSPGLAGTTDTQYF. CDR3 in DNA: TGTGCCAGCTCACCGGGACTAGCGGGCACCACAGATACGCAGTATTTT. This chain joins TRBV18 and TRBJ2-3; 12 bases agree with TRBD2. The CDR3 is 16 amino acids. With 3 bases clipped from V and 2 bases from J, the junction kept 3 bases outside the gene matches. Germline V lookup: CDR1 KGHSH, CDR2 LQKENI.

This clone has just one count. This sequence joins TRBV2 and TRBJ1-2; D is perhaps TRBD1 (5 bases). The CDR3 has 14 amino acids. Trimming removed 7 bases from V and 8 bases from J, with 20 bases in between. Looked up from germline, CDR1 is SNHLY and CDR2 is FYNNEI. CDR3 amino acids: CASTPPGGLGGYTF. CDR3 nucleotide sequence: TGTGCCAGCACCCCCCCGGGGGGTTTGGGGGGCTACACCTTC.

This clone was seen a handful of times. This CDR3 is CASSEGIWSDTYEQYF. CDR3 DNA sequence: TGTGCCAGCAGTGAAGGTATATGGTCAGACACCTACGAGCAGTACTTC. The V call is TRBV6-1, the J call TRBJ2-7, with D hard to call. V dropped 1 base and J dropped 2 bases, with 15 bases sitting between them. The CDR3 totals 16 residues. Germline assignment: CDR1 MNHNS and CDR2 SASEGT.

This clone has only a few counts. The chain couples TRBV7-9 to TRBJ2-5; 7 nucleotides align to TRBD1. Germline CDR1 reads SEHNR; CDR2 reads FQNEAQ (reference sequence). CDR3 size: 15 residues. V was clipped by 5 bases and J by 3 bases; unmatched bases: 9. The CDR3 sequence is CASSLQRQGKETQYF. In nucleotides, the CDR3 is TGTGCCAGCAGCCTTCAACGACAGGGAAAAGAGACCCAGTACTTC.